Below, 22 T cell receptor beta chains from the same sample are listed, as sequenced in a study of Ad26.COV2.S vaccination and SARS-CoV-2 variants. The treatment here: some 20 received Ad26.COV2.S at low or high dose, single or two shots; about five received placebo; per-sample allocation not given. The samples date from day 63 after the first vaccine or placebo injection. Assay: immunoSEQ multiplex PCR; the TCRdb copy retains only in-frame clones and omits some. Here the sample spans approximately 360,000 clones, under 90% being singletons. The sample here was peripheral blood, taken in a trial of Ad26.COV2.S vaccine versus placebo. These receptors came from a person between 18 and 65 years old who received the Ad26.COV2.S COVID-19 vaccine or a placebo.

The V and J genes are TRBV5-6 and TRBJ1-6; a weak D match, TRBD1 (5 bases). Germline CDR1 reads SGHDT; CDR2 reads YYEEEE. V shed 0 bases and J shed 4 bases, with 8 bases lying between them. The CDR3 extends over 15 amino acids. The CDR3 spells CASSLAGGYNSPLHF. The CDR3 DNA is TGTGCCAGCAGCTTGGCCGGGGGGTATAATTCACCCCTCCACTTT.

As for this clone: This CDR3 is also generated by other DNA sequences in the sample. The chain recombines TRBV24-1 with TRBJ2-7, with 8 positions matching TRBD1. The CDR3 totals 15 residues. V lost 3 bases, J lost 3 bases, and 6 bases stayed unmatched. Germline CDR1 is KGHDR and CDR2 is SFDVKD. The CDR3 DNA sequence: TGTGCCACCAGTGATCCTGGGACAGGAGGCTACGAGCAGTACTTC. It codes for CATSDPGTGGYEQYF.

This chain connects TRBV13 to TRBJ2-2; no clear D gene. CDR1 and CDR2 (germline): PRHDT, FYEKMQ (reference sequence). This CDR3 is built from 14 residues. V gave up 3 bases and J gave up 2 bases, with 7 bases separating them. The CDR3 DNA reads TGTGCCAGCAGCTTCAGGCCAAACACCGGGGAGCTGTTTTTT. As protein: CASSFRPNTGELFF.

CDR3 amino acids: CASSPAVSTRGYTF. The CDR3 DNA reads as TGTGCCAGCAGCCCAGCGGTCAGCACCCGCGGCTACACCTTC. The rearrangement uses TRBV7-2 and TRBJ1-2; D gene uncertain. The CDR3 runs 14 residues. Trimming stripped 5 bases from V and 8 bases from J, with 18 bases between. The germline V gene encodes CDR1 SGHTA and CDR2 FQGNSA.

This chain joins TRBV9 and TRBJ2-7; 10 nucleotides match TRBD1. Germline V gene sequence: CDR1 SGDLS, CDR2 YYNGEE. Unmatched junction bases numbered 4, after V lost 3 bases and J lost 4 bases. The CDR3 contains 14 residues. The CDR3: CASSAGTGVYEQYF. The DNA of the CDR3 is TGTGCCAGCAGCGCGGGGACAGGGGTGTACGAGCAGTACTTC.

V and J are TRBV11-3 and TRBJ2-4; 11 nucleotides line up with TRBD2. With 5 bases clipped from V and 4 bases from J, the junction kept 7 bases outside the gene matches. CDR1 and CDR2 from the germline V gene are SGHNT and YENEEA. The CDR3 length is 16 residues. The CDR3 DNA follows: TGTGCCAGCAGCCCCCGGACTAGCGGGTCTAAAAACATTCAGTACTTC. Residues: CASSPRTSGSKNIQYF.

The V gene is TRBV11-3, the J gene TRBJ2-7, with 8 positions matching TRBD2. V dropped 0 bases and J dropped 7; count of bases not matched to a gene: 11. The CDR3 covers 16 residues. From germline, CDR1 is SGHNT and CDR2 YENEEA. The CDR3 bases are TGTGCCAGCAGCTTAGATTCGAGCGGGAGAAGAGTGGAGCAGTACTTC. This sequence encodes CASSLDSSGRRVEQYF.

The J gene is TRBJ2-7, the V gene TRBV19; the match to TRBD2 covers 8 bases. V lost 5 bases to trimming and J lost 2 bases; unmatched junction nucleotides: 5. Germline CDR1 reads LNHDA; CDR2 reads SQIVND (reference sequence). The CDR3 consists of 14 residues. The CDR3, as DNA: TGTGCCAGTAGTCTCAGCGGGAGCGCCTACGAGCAGTACTTC. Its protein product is CASSLSGSAYEQYF.

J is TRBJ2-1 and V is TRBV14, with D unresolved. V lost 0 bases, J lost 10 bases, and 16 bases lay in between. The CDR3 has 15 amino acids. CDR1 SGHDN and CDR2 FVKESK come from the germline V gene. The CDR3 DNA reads TGTGCCAGCAGCCAAGAATGGTCAGGCGTCGAGGAGCAGTTCTTC. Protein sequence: CASSQEWSGVEEQFF.

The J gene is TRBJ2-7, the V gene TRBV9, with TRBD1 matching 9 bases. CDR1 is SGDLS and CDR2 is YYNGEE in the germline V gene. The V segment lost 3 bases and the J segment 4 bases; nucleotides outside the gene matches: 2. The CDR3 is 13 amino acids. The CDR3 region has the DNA TGTGCCAGCAGCGGAGGGACAGGGTACGAGCAGTACTTC. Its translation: CASSGGTGYEQYF.

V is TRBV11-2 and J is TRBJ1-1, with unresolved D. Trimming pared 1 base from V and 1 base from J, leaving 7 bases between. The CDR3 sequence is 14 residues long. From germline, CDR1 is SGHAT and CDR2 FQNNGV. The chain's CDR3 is CASSLGRENTEAFF. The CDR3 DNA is TGTGCCAGCAGCTTAGGGCGGGAGAACACTGAAGCTTTCTTT.

The CDR3 sequence: CASSYTEGYGYTF. CDR3 in DNA: TGTGCCAGCAGTTATACAGAGGGGTATGGCTACACCTTC. This chain links TRBV7-9 with TRBJ1-2; tentatively, D is TRBD1 (5 bases). The CDR3 covers 13 residues. Trimming stripped 6 bases from V and 5 bases from J, with 13 bases between. CDR1 and CDR2 from the germline V gene are SEHNR and FQNEAQ (reference sequence).

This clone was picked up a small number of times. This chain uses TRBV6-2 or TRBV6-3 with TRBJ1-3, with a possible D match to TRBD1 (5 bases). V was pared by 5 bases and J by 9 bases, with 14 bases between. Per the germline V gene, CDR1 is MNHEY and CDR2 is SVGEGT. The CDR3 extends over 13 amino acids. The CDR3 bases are TGTGCCAGCAGTCGATTTACCACAGGCACCATATATTTT. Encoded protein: CASSRFTTGTIYF.

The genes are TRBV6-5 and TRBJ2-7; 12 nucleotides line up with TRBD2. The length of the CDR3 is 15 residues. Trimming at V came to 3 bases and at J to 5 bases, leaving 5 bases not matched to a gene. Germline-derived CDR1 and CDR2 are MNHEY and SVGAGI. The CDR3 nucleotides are TGTGCCAGCAGTTATAAGGGACTAGCGGGCAACGAGCAGTACTTC. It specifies CASSYKGLAGNEQYF.

CDR3 residues: CASRGTGQQPQHF. CDR3 in DNA: TGTGCCAGCAGAGGGACAGGGCAACAGCCCCAGCATTTT. The chain combines TRBV6-5 with TRBJ1-5, with 9 bases identical to TRBD1. V trimming: 6 bases; J trimming: 7 bases; junction bases outside the gene matches: 4. The germline V gene encodes CDR1 MNHEY and CDR2 SVGAGI. This CDR3 spans 13 amino acids.

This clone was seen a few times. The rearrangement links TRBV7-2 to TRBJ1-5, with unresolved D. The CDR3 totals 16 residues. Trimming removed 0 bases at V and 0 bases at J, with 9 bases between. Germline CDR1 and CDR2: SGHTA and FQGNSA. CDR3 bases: TGTGCCAGCAGCTTAGCGGGTGGGTATAGCAATCAGCCCCAGCATTTT. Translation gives CASSLAGGYSNQPQHF.

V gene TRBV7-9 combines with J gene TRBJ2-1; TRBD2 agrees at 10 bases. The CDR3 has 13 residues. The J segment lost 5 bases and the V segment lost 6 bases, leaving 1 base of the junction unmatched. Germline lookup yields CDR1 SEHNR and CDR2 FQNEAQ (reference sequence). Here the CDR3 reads CASRAGGDNEQFF. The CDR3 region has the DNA TGTGCCAGCAGAGCGGGAGGGGACAATGAGCAGTTCTTC.

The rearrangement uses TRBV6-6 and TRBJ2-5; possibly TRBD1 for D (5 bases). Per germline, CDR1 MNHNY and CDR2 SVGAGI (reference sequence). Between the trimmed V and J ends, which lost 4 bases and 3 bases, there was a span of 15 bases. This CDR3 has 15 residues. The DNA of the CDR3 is TGTGCCAGCAGTTTCGGGCAGGGCTCTAAAGAGACCCAGTACTTC. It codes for CASSFGQGSKETQYF.

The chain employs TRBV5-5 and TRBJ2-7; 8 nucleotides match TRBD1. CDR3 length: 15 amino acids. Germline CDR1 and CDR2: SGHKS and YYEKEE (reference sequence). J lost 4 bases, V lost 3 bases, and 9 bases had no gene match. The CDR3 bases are TGTGCCAGCAGCTCTCGGACAGGGCTGGTGTACGAGCAGTACTTC. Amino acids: CASSSRTGLVYEQYF.

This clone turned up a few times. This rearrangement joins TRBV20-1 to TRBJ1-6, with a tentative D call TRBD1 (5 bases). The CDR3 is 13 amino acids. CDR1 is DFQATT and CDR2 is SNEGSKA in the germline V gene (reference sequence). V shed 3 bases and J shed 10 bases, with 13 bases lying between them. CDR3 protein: CSASRDGDSPLHF. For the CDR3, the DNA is TGCAGTGCTAGTCGGGACGGGGACTCACCCCTCCACTTT.

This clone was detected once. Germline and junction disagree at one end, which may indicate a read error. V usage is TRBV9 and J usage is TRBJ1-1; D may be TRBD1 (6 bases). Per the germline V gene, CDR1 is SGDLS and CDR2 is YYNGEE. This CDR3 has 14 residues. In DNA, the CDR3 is TGTGCCAGCAGCGTAGACCCGGGGCAACAGGGTTGGGCTTTT. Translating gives CASSVDPGQQGWAF.

The CDR3 loop reads CASSPGHLWGNQPQHF. The DNA of the CDR3 is TGTGCCAGCAGCCCGGGACACCTCTGGGGCAATCAGCCCCAGCATTTT. The rearrangement uses TRBV5-5 and TRBJ1-5, with D perhaps TRBD1 (6 bases). This CDR3 region has 16 residues. V lost 4 bases, J lost 2 bases, and 16 bases lay in between. Per germline, CDR1 SGHKS and CDR2 YYEKEE (reference sequence).